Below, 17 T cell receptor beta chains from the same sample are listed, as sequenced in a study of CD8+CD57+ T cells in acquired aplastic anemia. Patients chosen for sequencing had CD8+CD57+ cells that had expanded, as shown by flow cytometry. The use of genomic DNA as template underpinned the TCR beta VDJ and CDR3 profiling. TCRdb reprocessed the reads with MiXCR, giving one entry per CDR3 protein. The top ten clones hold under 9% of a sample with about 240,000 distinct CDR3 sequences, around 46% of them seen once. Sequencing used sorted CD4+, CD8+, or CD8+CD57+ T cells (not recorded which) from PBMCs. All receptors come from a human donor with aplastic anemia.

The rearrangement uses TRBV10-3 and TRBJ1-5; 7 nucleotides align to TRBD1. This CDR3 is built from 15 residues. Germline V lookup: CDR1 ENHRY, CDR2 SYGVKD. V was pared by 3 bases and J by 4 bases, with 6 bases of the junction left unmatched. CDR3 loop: CAISEWRQGNQPQHF. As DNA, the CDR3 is TGTGCCATCAGTGAATGGCGACAGGGAAATCAGCCCCAGCATTTT.

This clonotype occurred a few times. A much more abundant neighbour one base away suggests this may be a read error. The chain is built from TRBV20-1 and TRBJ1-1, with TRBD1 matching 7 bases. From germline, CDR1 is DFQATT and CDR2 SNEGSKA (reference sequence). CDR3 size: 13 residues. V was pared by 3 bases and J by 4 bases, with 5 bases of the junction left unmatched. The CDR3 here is CSASWAGGTEAFF. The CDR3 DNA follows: TGCAGTGCTAGTTGGGCAGGGGGCACTGAAGCTTTCTTT.

The CDR3 sequence is CSANPAGTGNEQYF. CDR3 bases: TGCAGTGCAAACCCCGCCGGGACAGGGAACGAGCAGTACTTC. This sequence joins TRBV20-1 and TRBJ2-7, with 9 bases aligning to TRBD1. J was trimmed by 5 bases and V by 6 bases; bases with no gene match: 11. The CDR3 runs 14 residues. CDR1 and CDR2 (germline): DFQATT, SNEGSKA (reference sequence).

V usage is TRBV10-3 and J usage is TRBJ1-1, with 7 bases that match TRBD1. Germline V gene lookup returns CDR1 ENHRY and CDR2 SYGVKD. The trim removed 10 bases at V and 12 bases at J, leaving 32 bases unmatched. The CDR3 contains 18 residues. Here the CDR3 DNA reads TGTGCCAGCACCATAGGACAGGCAACCCCTGGGGCCAACGTCCTGACTTTCTTT. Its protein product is CASTIGQATPGANVLTFF.

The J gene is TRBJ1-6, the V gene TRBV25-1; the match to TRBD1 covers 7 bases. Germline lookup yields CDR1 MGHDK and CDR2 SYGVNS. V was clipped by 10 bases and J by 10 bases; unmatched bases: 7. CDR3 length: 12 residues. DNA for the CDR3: TGTGCCACGAACAGGGGTCGGTCACCCCTCCACTTT. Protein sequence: CATNRGRSPLHF.

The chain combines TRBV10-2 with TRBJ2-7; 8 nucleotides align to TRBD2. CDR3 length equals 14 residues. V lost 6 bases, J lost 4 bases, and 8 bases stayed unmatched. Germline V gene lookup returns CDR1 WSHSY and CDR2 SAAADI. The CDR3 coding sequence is TGCGCCAGCAGGCAAGCGGGGGAGACTTACGAGCAGTACTTC. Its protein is CASRQAGETYEQYF.

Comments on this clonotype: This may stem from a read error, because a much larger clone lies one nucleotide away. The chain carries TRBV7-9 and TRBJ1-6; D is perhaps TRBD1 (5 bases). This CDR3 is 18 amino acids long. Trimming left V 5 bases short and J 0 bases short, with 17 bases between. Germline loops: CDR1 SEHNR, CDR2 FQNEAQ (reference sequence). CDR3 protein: CASSLRDSLSSYNSPLHF. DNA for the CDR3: TGTGCCAGCAGCCTCCGGGACTCTCTTAGCTCCTATAATTCACCCCTCCACTTT.

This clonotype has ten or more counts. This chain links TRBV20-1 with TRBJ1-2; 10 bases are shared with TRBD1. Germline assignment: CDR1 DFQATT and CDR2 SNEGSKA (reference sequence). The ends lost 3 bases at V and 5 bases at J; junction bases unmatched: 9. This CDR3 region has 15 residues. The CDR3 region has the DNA TGCAGTGCTAGTCCCGGGACAGGGGTAGGGTATGGCTACACCTTC. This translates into CSASPGTGVGYGYTF.

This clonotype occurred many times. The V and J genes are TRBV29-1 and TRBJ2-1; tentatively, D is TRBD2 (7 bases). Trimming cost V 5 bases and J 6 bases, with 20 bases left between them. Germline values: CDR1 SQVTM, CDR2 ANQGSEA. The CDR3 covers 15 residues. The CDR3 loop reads CSVPRGGARGNEQFF. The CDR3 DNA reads TGCAGCGTTCCACGTGGGGGGGCTCGAGGCAATGAGCAGTTCTTC.

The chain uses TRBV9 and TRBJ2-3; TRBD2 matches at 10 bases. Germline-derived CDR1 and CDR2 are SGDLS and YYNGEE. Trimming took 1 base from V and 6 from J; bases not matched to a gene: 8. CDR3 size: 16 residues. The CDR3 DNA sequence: TGTGCCAGCAGCGTAAGCGGGGGGGGGGGTCACGATACGCAGTATTTT. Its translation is CASSVSGGGGHDTQYF.

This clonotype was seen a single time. In DNA, the CDR3 is TGCGCCAGCAGCTTGGGATCAGGGCAAGGGTCGTACGAGCAGTACTTC. It specifies CASSLGSGQGSYEQYF. This chain links TRBV5-1 with TRBJ2-7; D perhaps matches TRBD1 (5 bases). CDR1 is SGHRS and CDR2 is YFSETQ in the germline V gene. Trimming took off 0 bases at V and 4 bases at J, with 17 bases between the two ends. There are 16 residues in the CDR3.

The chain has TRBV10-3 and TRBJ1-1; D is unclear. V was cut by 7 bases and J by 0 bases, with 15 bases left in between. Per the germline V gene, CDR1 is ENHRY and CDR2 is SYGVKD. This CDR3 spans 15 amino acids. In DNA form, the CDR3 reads TGTGCCATCAACGACGGGGAAAGACTGAACACTGAAGCTTTCTTT. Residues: CAINDGERLNTEAFF.

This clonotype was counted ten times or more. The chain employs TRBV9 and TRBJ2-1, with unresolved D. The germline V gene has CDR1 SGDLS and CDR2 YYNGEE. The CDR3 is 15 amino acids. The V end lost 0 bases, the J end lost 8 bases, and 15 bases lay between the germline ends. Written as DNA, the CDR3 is TGTGCCAGCAGCGTAGGTGGGCTAGAGTTGGATGAGCAGTTCTTC. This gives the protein CASSVGGLELDEQFF.

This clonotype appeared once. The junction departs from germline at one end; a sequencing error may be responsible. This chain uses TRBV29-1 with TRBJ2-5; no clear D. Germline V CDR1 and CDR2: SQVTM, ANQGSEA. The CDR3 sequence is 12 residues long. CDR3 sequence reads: CSVEYVPLVIFF. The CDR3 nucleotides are TGCAGCGTTGAATATGTACCACTCGTAATTTTCTTC.

CDR3 nucleotide sequence: TGTGCCAGTACGAGCCGGGACATCCGGGGCGAGCAGTACTTC. This sequence encodes CASTSRDIRGEQYF. This chain links TRBV6-6 with TRBJ2-7; a weak D match, TRBD1 (6 bases). The germline gives CDR1 MNHNY, CDR2 SVGAGI (reference sequence). Trimming removed 9 bases at V and 6 bases at J, with 21 bases between. The CDR3 is 14 amino acids.

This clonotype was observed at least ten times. Here the CDR3 DNA reads TGCGCCAGCAGCCAAGATGGGACAGATAATGAAAAACTGTTTTTT. This sequence encodes CASSQDGTDNEKLFF. The genes are TRBV4-3 and TRBJ1-4, with 7 bases matching TRBD1. This CDR3 is 15 amino acids long. CDR1 and CDR2 from the germline V gene are LGHNA and YSLEER. Trimming at V came to 0 bases and at J to 4 bases, leaving 2 bases not matched to a gene.

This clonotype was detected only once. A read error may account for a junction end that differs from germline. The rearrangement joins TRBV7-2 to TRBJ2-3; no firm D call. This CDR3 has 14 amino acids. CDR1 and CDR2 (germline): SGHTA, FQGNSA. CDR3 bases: TGCGCCAGCAGCCAAGAACCGACCACAGATACGCAGTATTTT. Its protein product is CASSQEPTTDTQYF.